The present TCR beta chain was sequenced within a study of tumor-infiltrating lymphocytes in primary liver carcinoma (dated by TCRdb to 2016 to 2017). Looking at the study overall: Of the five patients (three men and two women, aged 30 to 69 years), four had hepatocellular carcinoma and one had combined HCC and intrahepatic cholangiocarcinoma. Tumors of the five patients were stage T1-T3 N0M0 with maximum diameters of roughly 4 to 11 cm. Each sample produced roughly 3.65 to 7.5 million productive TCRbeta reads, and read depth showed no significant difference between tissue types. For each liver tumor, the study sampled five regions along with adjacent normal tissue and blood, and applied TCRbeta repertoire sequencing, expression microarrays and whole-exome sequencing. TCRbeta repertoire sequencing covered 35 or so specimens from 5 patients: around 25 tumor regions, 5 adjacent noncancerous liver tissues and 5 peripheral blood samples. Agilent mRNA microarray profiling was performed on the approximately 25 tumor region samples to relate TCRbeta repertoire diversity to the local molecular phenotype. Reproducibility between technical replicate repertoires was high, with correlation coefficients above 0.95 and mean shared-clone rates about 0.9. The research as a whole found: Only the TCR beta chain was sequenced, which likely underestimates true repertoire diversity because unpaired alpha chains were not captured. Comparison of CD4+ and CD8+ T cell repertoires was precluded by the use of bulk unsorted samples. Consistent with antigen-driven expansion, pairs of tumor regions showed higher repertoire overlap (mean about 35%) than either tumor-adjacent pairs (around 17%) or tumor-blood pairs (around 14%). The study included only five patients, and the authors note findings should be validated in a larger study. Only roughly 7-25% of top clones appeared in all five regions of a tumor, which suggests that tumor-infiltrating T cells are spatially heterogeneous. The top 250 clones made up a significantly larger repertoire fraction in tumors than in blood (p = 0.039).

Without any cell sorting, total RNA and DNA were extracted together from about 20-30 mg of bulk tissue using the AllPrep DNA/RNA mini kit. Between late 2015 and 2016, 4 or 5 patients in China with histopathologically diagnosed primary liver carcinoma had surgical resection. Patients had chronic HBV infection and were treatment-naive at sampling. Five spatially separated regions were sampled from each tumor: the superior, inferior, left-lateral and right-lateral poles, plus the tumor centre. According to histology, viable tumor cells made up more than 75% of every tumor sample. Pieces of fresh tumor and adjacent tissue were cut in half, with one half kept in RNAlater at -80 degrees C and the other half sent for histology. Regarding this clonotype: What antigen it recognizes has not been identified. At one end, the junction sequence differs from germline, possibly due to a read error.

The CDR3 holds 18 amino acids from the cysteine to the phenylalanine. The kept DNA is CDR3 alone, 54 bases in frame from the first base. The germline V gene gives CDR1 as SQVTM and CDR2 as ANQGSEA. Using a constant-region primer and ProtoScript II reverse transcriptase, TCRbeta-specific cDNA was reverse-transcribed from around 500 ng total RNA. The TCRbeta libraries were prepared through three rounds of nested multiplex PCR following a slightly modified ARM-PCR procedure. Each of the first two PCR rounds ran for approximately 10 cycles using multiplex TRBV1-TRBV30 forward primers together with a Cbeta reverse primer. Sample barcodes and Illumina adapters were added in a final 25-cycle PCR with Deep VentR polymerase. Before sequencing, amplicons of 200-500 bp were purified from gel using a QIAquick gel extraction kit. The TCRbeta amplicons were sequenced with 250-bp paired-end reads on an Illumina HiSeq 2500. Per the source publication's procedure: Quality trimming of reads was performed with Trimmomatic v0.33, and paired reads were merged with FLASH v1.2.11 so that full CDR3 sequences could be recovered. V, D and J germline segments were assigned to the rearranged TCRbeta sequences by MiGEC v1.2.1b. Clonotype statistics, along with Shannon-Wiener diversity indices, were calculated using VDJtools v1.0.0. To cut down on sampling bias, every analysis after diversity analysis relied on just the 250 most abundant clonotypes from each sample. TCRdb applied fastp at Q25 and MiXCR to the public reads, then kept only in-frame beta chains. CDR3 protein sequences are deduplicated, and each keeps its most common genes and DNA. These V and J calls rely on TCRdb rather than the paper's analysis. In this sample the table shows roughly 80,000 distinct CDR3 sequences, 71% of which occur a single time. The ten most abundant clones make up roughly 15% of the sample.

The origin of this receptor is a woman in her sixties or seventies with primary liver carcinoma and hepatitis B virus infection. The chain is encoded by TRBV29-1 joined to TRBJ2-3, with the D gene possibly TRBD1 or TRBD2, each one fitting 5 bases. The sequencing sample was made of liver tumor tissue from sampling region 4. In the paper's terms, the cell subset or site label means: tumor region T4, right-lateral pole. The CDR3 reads CSVGALGRVGVSTDTQYF. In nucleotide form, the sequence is TGCAGCGTTGGAGCGTTGGGCAGGGTGGGGGTTAGCACGGATACGCAGTACTTT.